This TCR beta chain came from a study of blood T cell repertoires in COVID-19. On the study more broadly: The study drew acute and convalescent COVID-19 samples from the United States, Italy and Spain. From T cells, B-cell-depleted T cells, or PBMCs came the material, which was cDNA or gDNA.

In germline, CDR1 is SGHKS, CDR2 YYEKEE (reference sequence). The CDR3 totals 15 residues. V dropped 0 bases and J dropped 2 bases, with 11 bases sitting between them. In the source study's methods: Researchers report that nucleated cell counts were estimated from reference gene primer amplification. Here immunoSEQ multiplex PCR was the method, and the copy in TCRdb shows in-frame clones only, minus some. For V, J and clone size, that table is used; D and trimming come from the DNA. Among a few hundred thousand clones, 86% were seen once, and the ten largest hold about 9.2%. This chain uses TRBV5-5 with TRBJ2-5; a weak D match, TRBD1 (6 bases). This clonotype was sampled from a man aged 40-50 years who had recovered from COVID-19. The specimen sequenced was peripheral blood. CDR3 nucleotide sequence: TGTGCCAGCAGCTTGGGGGGGACACAACAAGAGACCCAGTACTTC. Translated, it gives CASSLGGTQQETQYF.